This T cell receptor (beta chain) was obtained from a study of neurological immune-mediated disorders. This clonotype was seen ten or more times. Each CDR3 protein gets one entry after TCRdb re-called the 5' RACE reads with MiXCR. Of tens of thousands of distinct CDR3 sequences detected, 3.4% appear once; the ten largest clones hold 3.7%. Sample: PBMCs. This TCR was sampled from a man in his forties with multiple sclerosis.

DNA for the CDR3: TGCAGTGCTCCCAGGGAGGGGGCGAACACTGAAGCTTTCTTT. Translation gives CSAPREGANTEAFF. This chain uses TRBV20-1 with TRBJ1-1; 7 bases are a match to TRBD1. Germline CDR1 reads DFQATT; CDR2 reads SNEGSKA (reference sequence). CDR3 size: 14 residues. The V segment lost 5 bases and the J segment 1 base; nucleotides outside the gene matches: 7.